These 7 T cell receptor beta chains originate from one sample sequenced in a study of neurological immune-mediated disorders. TCRdb re-derived calls from the 5' RACE reads in MiXCR, one entry per CDR3 protein. Of approximately 65,000 distinct CDR3 sequences in the sample, roughly 5.6% were seen once. Material: PBMCs. Receptors were obtained from a human donor with multiple sclerosis. The donor label of this sample is uncertain.

This clonotype was seen many times. V is TRBV20-1 and J is TRBJ2-2; no clear D gene. Trimming pared 0 bases from V and 1 base from J, leaving 9 bases between. CDR1 is DFQATT and CDR2 is SNEGSKA in the germline V gene (reference sequence). CDR3 size: 15 residues. In nucleotides, the CDR3 is TGCAGTGCTAGAGATTCCCGAATGAACACCGGGGAGCTGTTTTTT. This codes for CSARDSRMNTGELFF.

At least ten counts were recorded for this clonotype. The rearrangement links TRBV4-2 to TRBJ1-2; 7 nucleotides line up with TRBD1. Unmatched junction bases numbered 7, after V lost 0 bases and J lost 6 bases. CDR3 length equals 15 residues. Germline assignment: CDR1 LGHNA and CDR2 YNFKEQ. CDR3 DNA: TGTGCCAGCAGCCAAGATCTGACAGGGATGAATGGCTACACCTTC. Translation gives CASSQDLTGMNGYTF.

This clonotype is classed as medium-sized. The J gene is TRBJ2-1, the V gene TRBV5-1; D is possibly TRBD1 (6 bases). V was cut by 9 bases and J by 0 bases, with 13 bases left in between. The germline V gene has CDR1 SGHRS and CDR2 YFSETQ. The CDR3 sequence is 14 residues long. CDR3 in amino acids: CATAGTSSYNEQFF. CDR3 nucleotides: TGCGCCACCGCCGGGACAAGCTCCTACAATGAGCAGTTCTTC.

At least ten counts were recorded for this clonotype. The chain employs TRBV5-5 and TRBJ1-2, with D unresolved. The germline gives CDR1 SGHKS, CDR2 YYEKEE (reference sequence). V lost 0 bases and J 8 bases, leaving 14 bases between the germline ends. The CDR3 is 14 residues long. DNA for the CDR3: TGTGCCAGCAGCTTGGTGGCAGGACCAGAGGGCTACACCTTC. This encodes CASSLVAGPEGYTF.

This clonotype came up many times. The CDR3 DNA reads TGCGCCAGCAGCCAAGTTAGTACAGAGAGGTCACCCCTCCACTTT. Amino acid sequence: CASSQVSTERSPLHF. The chain recombines TRBV4-1 with TRBJ1-6; no firm D call. The CDR3 length is 15 residues. The germline CDR1 and CDR2 sequences are MGHRA and YSYEKL. With 1 base removed from V and 10 bases from J, the gap between germline ends came to 14 bases.

This chain joins TRBV5-5 and TRBJ2-7; a weak D match, TRBD2 (6 bases). Germline V gene data show CDR1 as SGHKS and CDR2 as YYEKEE (reference sequence). The CDR3 runs to 17 residues. Between the trimmed V and J ends, which lost 3 bases and 0 bases, there was a span of 19 bases. The CDR3 bases are TGTGCCAGCAGCTGGTCTGTTGCGGGGCTAAGCTCCTACGAGCAGTACTTC. Its translation: CASSWSVAGLSSYEQYF.

This chain joins TRBV6-2 or TRBV6-3 and TRBJ1-6, with 7 nucleotides matching TRBD1. CDR1 is MNHEY, CDR2 SVGEGT, per germline. The CDR3 runs 18 residues. Trimming at V came to 6 bases and at J to 9 bases, leaving 20 bases not matched to a gene. This chain's CDR3 is CASSSYGGHRDSGSPLHF. DNA for the CDR3: TGTGCCAGCAGCTCATACGGGGGCCACCGGGACAGTGGTTCACCCCTCCACTTT.